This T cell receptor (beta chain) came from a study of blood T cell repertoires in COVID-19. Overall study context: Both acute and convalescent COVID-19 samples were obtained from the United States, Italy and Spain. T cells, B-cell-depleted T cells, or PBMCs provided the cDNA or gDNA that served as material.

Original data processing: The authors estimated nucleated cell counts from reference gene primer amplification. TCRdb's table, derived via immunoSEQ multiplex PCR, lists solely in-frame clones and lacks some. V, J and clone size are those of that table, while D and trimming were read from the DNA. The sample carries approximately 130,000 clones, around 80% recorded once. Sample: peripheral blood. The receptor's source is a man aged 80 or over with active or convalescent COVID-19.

CDR3 nucleotides: TGTGCCAGCAGTTTATCGGGGCAGGCCCCTGGGGCCAACGTCCTGACTTTC. Translating gives CASSLSGQAPGANVLTF. The V and J genes are TRBV27 and TRBJ2-6; D is perhaps TRBD1 (5 bases). Germline V gene sequence: CDR1 MNHEY, CDR2 SMNVEV (reference sequence). Deletions cut 0 bases from V and 2 bases from J, with 11 bases between. The CDR3 is 17 residues long.